A selection of T cell receptor beta chains follows, all from one sample in a study of control samples from healthy donors and cancer patients. TCRdb's copy holds only in-frame clones and misses some; the assay was immunoSEQ multiplex PCR. The sample yields 150,000 to 200,000 clones, over 80% seen once. The source material was blood. These receptors were collected from a man aged 18 to 35 in good health. Each CDR3 is given with its conserved first and last residue. A D gene is named only where the DNA matches it firmly. Clone sizes are given selectively: once, few, many, or a class where the clone is expanded.

j_call,clone_size,d_call,v_call,cdr3_nt,cdr3_aa
TRBJ2-7,NA,NA,TRBV4-1,TGCGCCAGCAGCCTGAGCCTGGGGATCTACGAGCAGTACTTC,CASSLSLGIYEQYF
TRBJ2-4,NA,TRBD1,TRBV2,TGTGCCAGCAGTGAGCAACAGGGGGTGAGCGCCAAAAACATTCAGTACTTC,CASSEQQGVSAKNIQYF
TRBJ1-6,NA,NA,TRBV5-6,TGTGCCAGCAGTATCAGCGGGACACCCTTGATTCGGTCCCTCCACTTT,CASSISGTPLIRSLHF
TRBJ2-5,NA,TRBD1,TRBV29-1,TGCAGCGTTGGAACAGGGGTAGGGGAGACCCAGTACTTC,CSVGTGVGETQYF
TRBJ2-5,few,NA,TRBV4-1,TGCGCCAGCAGCCAGTCCGTCCTCCGGCCAGAGACCCAGTACTTC,CASSQSVLRPETQYF
TRBJ1-5,NA,NA,TRBV4-1,TGCGCCAGCAGCTACTTCCCAAGTAGCAATCAGCCCCAGCATTTT,CASSYFPSSNQPQHF
TRBJ2-2,NA,TRBD2,TRBV30,TGTGCCTGGAGTGTACTTCCGGCTAGCGGGGCCGGGGAGCTGTTTTTT,CAWSVLPASGAGELFF
TRBJ2-5,NA,NA,TRBV6-6,TGTGCCAGCAGCGAAAAAGGAACCCAGTACTTC,CASSEKGTQYF
TRBJ2-3,once,NA,TRBV15,TGTGCCACCAGCGCCGACCGCACAGATACGCAGTATTTT,CATSADRTDTQYF
TRBJ1-1,NA,NA,TRBV2,TGTGCCAGCAGGAGAAGGGTTGACACTGAAGCTTTCTTT,CASRRRVDTEAFF
TRBJ2-5,NA,NA,TRBV5-1,TGCGCCAGCAGCCCCCGGACAGCCGAAGAGACCCAGTACTTC,CASSPRTAEETQYF
TRBJ2-7,once,NA,TRBV6-1,TGTGCCAGCAGTGAAATTATAGGCGTCTACGAGCAGTACTTC,CASSEIIGVYEQYF
TRBJ1-4,NA,NA,TRBV7-6,TGTGCCAGCAGTAACCAATTTAAATCCCGGAGAGCTAATGAAAAACTGTTTTTT,CASSNQFKSRRANEKLFF
TRBJ1-4,NA,NA,TRBV7-8,TGTGCCAGCAGCTTAGTTACGGCTAATGAAAAACTGTTTTTT,CASSLVTANEKLFF
TRBJ1-4,NA,TRBD1,TRBV2,TGTGCCAGCAGTAACCGGGACAGAAATGAAAAACTGTTTTTT,CASSNRDRNEKLFF
TRBJ1-1,once,NA,TRBV2,TGTGCCAGCACCGAGGGACAAGGAAGGGGGAAAGCTTTCTTT,CASTEGQGRGKAFF
TRBJ1-5,once,NA,TRBV30,TGTGCCTGGAGTTCCGGGACTCATAGCAATCAGCCCCAGCATTTT,CAWSSGTHSNQPQHF
TRBJ1-3,NA,NA,TRBV5-1,TGCGCCAGCAGCTTGATGGCAGGGGGAAACACCATATATTTT,CASSLMAGGNTIYF
TRBJ2-7,NA,NA,TRBV7-9,TGTGCCAGCAGCCCAACAGGGAAGGTCGAGCAGTACTTC,CASSPTGKVEQYF
TRBJ2-7,NA,NA,TRBV6-7,TGTGCCAGCAGCGGAGTGGGTATCGGGTACGAGCAGTACTTC,CASSGVGIGYEQYF
TRBJ1-1,NA,NA,TRBV19,TGTGCCAGTACCCTCACGACATACGAGAACACTGAAGCTTTCTTT,CASTLTTYENTEAFF
TRBJ2-7,NA,TRBD1,TRBV14,TGTGCCAGCAGTCCGGGACAGGGGAACTACGAGCAGTACTTC,CASSPGQGNYEQYF
TRBJ2-1,once,TRBD2,TRBV9,TGTGCCAGCAGCGTAGAGGCGGGGGGGCATGAGCAGTTCTTC,CASSVEAGGHEQFF
TRBJ2-5,NA,TRBD1,TRBV5-1,TGCGCCAGCAGCGGGGGACAGGGAGACGAGACCCAGTACTTC,CASSGGQGDETQYF
TRBJ1-1,NA,NA,TRBV7-3,TGTGCCAGCAGCTTAGCAGGGATAAACACTGAAGCTTTCTTT,CASSLAGINTEAFF
TRBJ1-1,NA,TRBD1,TRBV2,TGTGCCAGCAGATCGACAGGGCTTTACACTGAAGCTTTCTTT,CASRSTGLYTEAFF
TRBJ2-7,NA,TRBD2,TRBV23-1,TGCGCCAGCAGTCAATCGCGAAGCGGGGGGTCGGCAGGTGAGCAGTACTTC,CASSQSRSGGSAGEQYF
TRBJ1-5,NA,TRBD1,TRBV12-3/TRBV12-4,TGTGCCAGCAGAGACAGGGACAATCAGCCCCAGCATTTT,CASRDRDNQPQHF
TRBJ2-6,NA,TRBD1,TRBV28,TGTGCCAGCAGTTCAGGGGGCACTGGGGCCAACGTCCTGACTTTC,CASSSGGTGANVLTF
TRBJ2-6,NA,TRBD1,TRBV19,TGTGCCAGTAGTATAGGGGGACAGGGGGCGCCCGGGGCCAACGTCCTGACTTTC,CASSIGGQGAPGANVLTF
TRBJ2-7,NA,NA,TRBV7-9,TGTGCCAGCAGCTTAGCAGGGGTTGCCTACGAGCAGTACTTC,CASSLAGVAYEQYF
TRBJ1-5,NA,TRBD1,TRBV23-1,TGCGCCAGCAGTCTTGACAGGGGCGGCAATCAGCCCCAGCATTTT,CASSLDRGGNQPQHF
TRBJ2-6,NA,TRBD1,TRBV4-2,TGTGCCAGCAGCCAAGTGGGACAGGGGCTATTTGGGGCCAACGTCCTGACTTTC,CASSQVGQGLFGANVLTF
TRBJ2-3,NA,NA,TRBV19,TGTGCCAGTAAGATCCAGGGCCCCACAGATACGCAGTATTTT,CASKIQGPTDTQYF
TRBJ1-1,NA,NA,TRBV19,TGTGCCAGTAGCCTCATATACAGGGAAATAGGGATGAACACTGAAGCTTTCTTT,CASSLIYREIGMNTEAFF
TRBJ1-1,NA,TRBD1,TRBV9,TGTGCCAGCAGCAAACAGGGGTGGGAGAGCACTGAAGCTTTCTTT,CASSKQGWESTEAFF
TRBJ1-2,NA,NA,TRBV10-3,TGTGCCATCAGTGAGTCAGAGGGTAGCTATGGCTACACCTTC,CAISESEGSYGYTF
TRBJ2-5,NA,NA,TRBV29-1,TGCAGCGTTGAAGATCCTAGATACCAAGAGACCCAGTACTTC,CSVEDPRYQETQYF
TRBJ2-3,NA,TRBD2,TRBV6-5,TGTGCCAGTCTCCCCGGTGGGGGGGAAGATACGCAGTATTTT,CASLPGGGEDTQYF
TRBJ1-1,NA,TRBD1,TRBV12-3/TRBV12-4,TGTGCCAGCAGGCCCGACAGGGATGATGAAGCTTTCTTT,CASRPDRDDEAFF
TRBJ1-4,NA,NA,TRBV5-4,TGTGCCAGCAGCCCCGGGGGAACGGGTAATGAAAAACTGTTTTTT,CASSPGGTGNEKLFF
TRBJ1-1,NA,TRBD1,TRBV29-1,TGCAGCGGGGACAGGGGAATGAACACTGAAGCTTTCTTT,CSGDRGMNTEAFF
TRBJ2-2,NA,NA,TRBV7-8,TGTGCCAGCAGCTTAGTAGGTTACGCGAACACCGGGGAGCTGTTTTTT,CASSLVGYANTGELFF
TRBJ1-1,NA,NA,TRBV6-6,TGTGCCAGCAGCGATCAATCGGGACCCGGGGGAACTGAAGCTTTCTTT,CASSDQSGPGGTEAFF
TRBJ1-3,NA,NA,TRBV7-8,TGTGCCAGCAGCTTAGGGCAGGGACCCAACACCATATATTTT,CASSLGQGPNTIYF
TRBJ2-1,once,NA,TRBV3-1/TRBV3-2,TGTGCCAGCAGCCAAGGATATTACAATGAGCAGTTCTTC,CASSQGYYNEQFF
TRBJ2-7,NA,TRBD2,TRBV6-5,TGTGCCAGCAGTTACTTCGGGGGGGTCATAGGCTACGAGCAGTACTTC,CASSYFGGVIGYEQYF
TRBJ2-7,NA,TRBD2,TRBV5-4,TGTGCCAGCAGCCCAGATTCGGGGGGGAGCTCCTACGAGCAGTACTTC,CASSPDSGGSSYEQYF
TRBJ2-7,NA,NA,TRBV27,TGTGCCAGCAGTTGGGGTAGCGGCCCCTACGAGCAGTACTTC,CASSWGSGPYEQYF
TRBJ1-1,NA,NA,TRBV2,TGTGCCAGCAGTGAAGCGGGACGGCTGAACACTGAAGCTTTCTTT,CASSEAGRLNTEAFF
TRBJ2-1,once,TRBD2,TRBV7-2,TGTGCCAGCAACGGGGGGATATCCTACAATGAGCAGTTCTTC,CASNGGISYNEQFF
TRBJ1-1,NA,TRBD1,TRBV6-5,TGTGCCAGCAGTTCAGACAGGGGTAGGGTGAACACTGAAGCTTTCTTT,CASSSDRGRVNTEAFF
TRBJ2-2,NA,NA,TRBV5-1,TGCGCCAGCAGCTTCATTCCTAACACCGGGGAGCTGTTTTTT,CASSFIPNTGELFF
TRBJ1-2,NA,NA,TRBV18,TGTGCCAGCTCACCCCCCATAGGGGCGGTCTATGGCTACACCTTC,CASSPPIGAVYGYTF
TRBJ1-2,once,NA,TRBV21-1,TGTGCCAGCAGCACCCCGACAGGGGGCGCCCCTAACTATGGCTACACCTTC,CASSTPTGGAPNYGYTF
TRBJ1-1,NA,NA,TRBV9,TGTGCCAGCAACCCGATACAGGCGATGAACACTGAAGCTTTCTTT,CASNPIQAMNTEAFF
TRBJ2-1,once,NA,TRBV9,TGTGCCAGCAGCGTAGCCCCAAGGGGGGCTGGCAATGAGCAGTTCTTC,CASSVAPRGAGNEQFF